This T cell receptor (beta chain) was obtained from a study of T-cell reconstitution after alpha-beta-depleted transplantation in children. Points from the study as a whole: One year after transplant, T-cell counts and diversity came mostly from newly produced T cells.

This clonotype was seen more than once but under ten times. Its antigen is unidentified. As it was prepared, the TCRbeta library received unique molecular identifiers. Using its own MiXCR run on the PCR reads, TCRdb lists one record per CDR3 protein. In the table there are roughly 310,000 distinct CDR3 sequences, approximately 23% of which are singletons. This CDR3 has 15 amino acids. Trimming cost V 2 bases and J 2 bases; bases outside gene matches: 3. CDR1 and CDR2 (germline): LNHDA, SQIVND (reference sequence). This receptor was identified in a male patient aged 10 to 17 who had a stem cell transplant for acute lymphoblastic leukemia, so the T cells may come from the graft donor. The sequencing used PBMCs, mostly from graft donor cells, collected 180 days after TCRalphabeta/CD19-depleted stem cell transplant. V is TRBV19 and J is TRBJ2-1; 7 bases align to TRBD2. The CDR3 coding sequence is TGTGCCAGTAGTATAAGCGGGGTACCCTACAATGAGCAGTTCTTC. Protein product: CASSISGVPYNEQFF.